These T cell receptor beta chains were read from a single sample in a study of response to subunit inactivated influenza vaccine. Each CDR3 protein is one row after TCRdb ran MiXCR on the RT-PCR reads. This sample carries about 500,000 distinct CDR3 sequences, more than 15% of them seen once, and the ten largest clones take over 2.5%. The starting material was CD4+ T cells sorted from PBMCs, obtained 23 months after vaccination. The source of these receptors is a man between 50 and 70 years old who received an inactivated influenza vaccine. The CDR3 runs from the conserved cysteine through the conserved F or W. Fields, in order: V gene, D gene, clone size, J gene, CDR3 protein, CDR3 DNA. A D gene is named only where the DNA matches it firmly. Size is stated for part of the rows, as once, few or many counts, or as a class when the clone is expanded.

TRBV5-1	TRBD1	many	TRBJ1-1	CASSLGDRGTEAFF	TGCGCCAGCAGCTTGGGGGACAGGGGCACTGAAGCTTTCTTT
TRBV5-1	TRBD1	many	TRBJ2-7	CASSLGPGTAYEQYF	TGCGCCAGCAGCTTGGGACCCGGGACAGCCTACGAGCAGTACTTC
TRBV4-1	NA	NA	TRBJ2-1	CASSPPTDYEQFF	TGCGCCAGCAGCCCCCCAACGGACTATGAGCAGTTCTTC
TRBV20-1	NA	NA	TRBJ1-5	CSAFPTGNQPQHF	TGCAGTGCTTTTCCCACAGGGAATCAGCCCCAGCATTTT
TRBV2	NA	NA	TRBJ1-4	CASSRGSRALNEKLFF	TGTGCCAGCAGTCGAGGGTCCCGCGCCTTAAATGAAAAACTGTTTTTT
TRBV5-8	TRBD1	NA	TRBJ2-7	CASSFTIGTGSVEYF	TGTGCCAGCAGCTTCACCATCGGGACAGGGTCGGTCGAGTACTTC
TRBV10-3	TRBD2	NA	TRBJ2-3	CAIRRTSGRAGEDTQYF	TGTGCCATCAGGCGGACTAGCGGGAGGGCCGGGGAAGATACGCAGTATTTT
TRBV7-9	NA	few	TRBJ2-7	CASSLGLGHEQYF	TGTGCCAGCAGCTTAGGTCTAGGCCACGAGCAGTACTTC
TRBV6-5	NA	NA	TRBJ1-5	CASSSTSGGLRNQPQHF	TGTGCCAGCAGTTCCACGAGTGGGGGACTGCGGAATCAGCCCCAGCATTTT
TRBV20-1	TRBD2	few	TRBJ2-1	CSATTGTSGNYPPYNEQFF	TGCAGTGCTACAACCGGGACTAGCGGGAACTACCCCCCCTACAATGAGCAGTTCTTC
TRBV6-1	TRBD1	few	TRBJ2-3	CASRAYRGPDTQYF	TGTGCCAGCAGAGCATACAGGGGCCCAGATACGCAGTATTTT
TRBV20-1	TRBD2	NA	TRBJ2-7	CSASLAGGPYYEQYF	TGCAGTGCGTCACTAGCGGGAGGGCCCTACTACGAGCAGTACTTC
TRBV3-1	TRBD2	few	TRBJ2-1	CASSRSGGVEYEQFF	TGTGCCAGCAGCAGAAGCGGGGGAGTTGAGTATGAGCAGTTCTTC
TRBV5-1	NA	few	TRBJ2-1	CASSLVARGGNEQFF	TGCGCCAGCAGCCTCGTCGCTCGGGGCGGGAATGAGCAGTTCTTC
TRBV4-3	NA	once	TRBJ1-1	CASSQDGGPANTEAFF	TGCGCCAGCAGCCAAGATGGGGGGCCAGCGAACACTGAAGCTTTCTTT
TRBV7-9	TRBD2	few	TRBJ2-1	CASSRSGGARNEQFF	TGTGCCAGCAGCAGAAGCGGGGGGGCCCGTAATGAGCAGTTCTTC
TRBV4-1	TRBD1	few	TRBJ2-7	CASSQPYRGPSNEQYF	TGCGCCAGCAGCCAACCCTACAGGGGGCCTTCTAACGAGCAGTACTTC
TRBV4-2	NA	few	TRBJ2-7	CASSQEAGSYEQYF	TGTGCCAGCAGCCAAGAGGCAGGCTCCTACGAGCAGTACTTC
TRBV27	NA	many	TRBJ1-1	CASSMWGGSYTEAFF	TGTGCCAGCAGCATGTGGGGGGGGAGCTACACTGAAGCTTTCTTT
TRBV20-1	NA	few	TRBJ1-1	CSARDYKGGNTEAFF	TGCAGTGCTAGGGATTATAAAGGGGGGAACACTGAAGCTTTCTTT
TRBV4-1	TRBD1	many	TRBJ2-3	CASSRPGTGLDTQYF	TGCGCCAGCAGCCGACCCGGGACAGGGCTAGATACGCAGTATTTT
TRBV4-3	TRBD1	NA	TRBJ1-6	CASSQRDRYNSPLHF	TGCGCCAGCAGCCAGCGGGACAGATATAATTCACCCCTCCACTTT
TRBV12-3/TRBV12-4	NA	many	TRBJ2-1	CASSLRTGYNEQFF	TGTGCCAGCAGCCTGAGGACGGGCTACAATGAGCAGTTCTTC
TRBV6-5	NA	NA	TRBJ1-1	CASSYLSATANTEAFF	TGTGCCAGCAGTTATCTGTCCGCGACGGCGAACACTGAAGCTTTCTTT
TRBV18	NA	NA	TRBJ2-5	CASSRGLSPETQYF	TGTGCCAGCTCCCGCGGACTGTCTCCGGAGACCCAGTACTTC
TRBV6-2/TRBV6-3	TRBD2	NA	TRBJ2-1	CASINSGGAGDEQFF	TGTGCCAGCATCAATAGCGGGGGGGCCGGCGATGAGCAGTTCTTC
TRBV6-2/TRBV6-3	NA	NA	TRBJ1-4	CASSEIRGSNEKLFF	TGTGCCAGCAGTGAGATCCGGGGGTCTAATGAAAAACTGTTTTTT
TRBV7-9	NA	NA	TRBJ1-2	CASSLGVEGGYTF	TGTGCCAGCAGCTTAGGGGTCGAAGGTGGCTACACCTTC
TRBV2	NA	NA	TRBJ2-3	CASRARESTDTQYF	TGTGCCAGCAGAGCTCGGGAGAGCACAGATACGCAGTATTTT
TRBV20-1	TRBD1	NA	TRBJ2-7	CSVHSTTGQGNLYEQYF	TGCAGTGTTCACTCTACAACAGGACAGGGCAATCTCTACGAGCAGTACTTC
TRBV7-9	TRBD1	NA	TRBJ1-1	CATSTGERNTEAFF	TGTGCCACCTCGACAGGGGAGCGGAACACTGAAGCTTTCTTT
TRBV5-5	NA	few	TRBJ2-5	CASSLVTVQETQYF	TGTGCCAGCAGCTTGGTGACAGTCCAAGAGACCCAGTACTTC
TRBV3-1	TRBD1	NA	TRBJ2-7	CASSRGTGGYEQYF	TGTGCCAGCAGCCGGGGGACAGGGGGCTACGAGCAGTACTTC
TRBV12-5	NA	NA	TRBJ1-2	CASGLVLGKLNYGYTF	TGTGCTAGTGGTTTGGTATTAGGTAAACTTAACTATGGCTACACCTTC
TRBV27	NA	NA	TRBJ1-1	CASSLSGAANTEAFF	TGTGCCAGCAGTTTATCAGGGGCGGCGAACACTGAAGCTTTCTTT
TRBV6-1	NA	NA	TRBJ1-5	CASRGNVRSPQHF	TGTGCCAGCAGGGGCAATGTTCGATCGCCCCAGCATTTT
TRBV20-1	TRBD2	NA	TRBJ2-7	CSASTGTSITYEQYF	TGCAGTGCTTCAACCGGGACTAGCATTACGTACGAGCAGTACTTC
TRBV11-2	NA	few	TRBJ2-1	CASSLVGVLYNEQFF	TGTGCCAGCAGCTTAGTCGGGGTCCTTTACAATGAGCAGTTCTTC
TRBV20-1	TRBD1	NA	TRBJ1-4	CSANHRGGLEKLFF	TGCAGTGCTAACCACAGGGGAGGGTTGGAAAAACTGTTTTTT
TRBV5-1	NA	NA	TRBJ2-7	CASSEAGTAGEQYF	TGCGCCAGCAGCGAGGCGGGGACTGCCGGTGAGCAGTACTTC
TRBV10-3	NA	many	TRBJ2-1	CAIRRTTLLNEQFF	TGTGCCATCAGGAGGACTACCCTTTTAAATGAGCAGTTCTTC
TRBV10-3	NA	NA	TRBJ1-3	CAISEQITGNTIYF	TGTGCCATCAGTGAACAGATAACTGGAAACACCATATATTTT
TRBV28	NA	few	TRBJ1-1	CASSLTGPPIKNTEAFF	TGTGCCAGCAGTTTAACAGGGCCTCCGATAAAGAACACTGAAGCTTTCTTT
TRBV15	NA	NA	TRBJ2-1	CATSRERGAYNEQFF	TGTGCCACCAGCAGAGAGAGGGGGGCATACAATGAGCAGTTCTTC
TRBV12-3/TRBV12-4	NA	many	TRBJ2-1	CASSPQGNNNEQFF	TGTGCCAGCAGTCCTCAGGGGAACAACAATGAGCAGTTCTTC
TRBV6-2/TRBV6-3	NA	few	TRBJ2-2	CASSYWQGTGELFF	TGTGCCAGCAGTTACTGGCAGGGCACCGGGGAGCTGTTTTTT
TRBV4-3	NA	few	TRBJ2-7	CASSQERGTYEQYF	TGCGCCAGCAGCCAAGAAAGGGGGACCTACGAGCAGTACTTC
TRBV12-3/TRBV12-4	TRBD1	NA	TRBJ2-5	CASRGQDQETQYF	TGTGCCAGCAGAGGACAGGACCAAGAGACCCAGTACTTC
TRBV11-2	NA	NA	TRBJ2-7	CASSLVDSGRGRGIYEQYF	TGTGCCAGCAGCTTAGTGGATTCCGGGCGTGGCAGGGGTATCTACGAGCAGTACTTC
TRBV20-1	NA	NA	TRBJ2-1	CSARSDEQFF	TGCAGTGCTAGGTCGGATGAGCAGTTCTTC
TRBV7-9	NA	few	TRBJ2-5	CASTDKETQYF	TGTGCCAGCACCGATAAAGAGACCCAGTACTTC
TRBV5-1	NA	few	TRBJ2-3	CASSRRPGSTDTQYF	TGCGCCAGCAGCCGTAGGCCGGGGAGCACAGATACGCAGTATTTT
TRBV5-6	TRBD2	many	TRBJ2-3	CASSASGRRTDTQYF	TGTGCCAGCAGCGCTAGCGGGAGAAGAACAGATACGCAGTATTTT